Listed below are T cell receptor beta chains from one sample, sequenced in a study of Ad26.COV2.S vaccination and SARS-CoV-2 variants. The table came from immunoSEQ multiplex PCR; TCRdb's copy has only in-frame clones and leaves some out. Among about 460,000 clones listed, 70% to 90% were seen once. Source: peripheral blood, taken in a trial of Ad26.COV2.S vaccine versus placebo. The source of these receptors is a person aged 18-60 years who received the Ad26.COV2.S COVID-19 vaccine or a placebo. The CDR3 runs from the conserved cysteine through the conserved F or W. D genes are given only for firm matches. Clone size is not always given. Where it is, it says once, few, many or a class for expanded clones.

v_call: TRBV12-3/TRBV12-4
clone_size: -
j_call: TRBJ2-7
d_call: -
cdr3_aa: CASSLSNEQYF
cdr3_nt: TGTGCCAGCAGTTTATCCAACGAGCAGTACTTC

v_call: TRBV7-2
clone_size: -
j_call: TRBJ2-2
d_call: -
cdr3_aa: CASSLMAQNTGELFF
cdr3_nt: TGTGCCAGCAGCTTAATGGCCCAGAACACCGGGGAGCTGTTTTTT

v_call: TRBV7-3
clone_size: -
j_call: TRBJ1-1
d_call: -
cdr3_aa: CASSLSSDRNTEAFF
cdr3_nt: TGTGCCAGCAGCTTATCCTCGGACAGGAACACTGAAGCTTTCTTT

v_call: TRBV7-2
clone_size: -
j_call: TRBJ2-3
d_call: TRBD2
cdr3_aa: CASSPTSELYTQYF
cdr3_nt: TGTGCCAGCAGCCCCACTAGCGAACTATATACGCAGTATTTT

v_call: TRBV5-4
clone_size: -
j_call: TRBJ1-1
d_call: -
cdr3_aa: CASSFGRGLNTEAFF
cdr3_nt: TGTGCCAGCAGCTTCGGCCGGGGTCTGAACACTGAAGCTTTCTTT

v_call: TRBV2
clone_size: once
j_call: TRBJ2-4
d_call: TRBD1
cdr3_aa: CASSPGRTGILNIQYF
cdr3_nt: TGTGCCAGCAGTCCAGGAAGGACAGGGATTCTAAACATTCAGTACTTC

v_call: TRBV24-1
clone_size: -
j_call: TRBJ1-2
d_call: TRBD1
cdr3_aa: CATSDGGTDYGYTF
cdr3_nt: TGTGCCACCAGTGATGGGGGGACAGACTATGGCTACACCTTC

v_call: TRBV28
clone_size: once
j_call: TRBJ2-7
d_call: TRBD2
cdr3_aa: CASSFYAGGSYEQYF
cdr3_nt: TGTGCCAGCAGTTTTTATGCGGGGGGCTCCTACGAGCAGTACTTC

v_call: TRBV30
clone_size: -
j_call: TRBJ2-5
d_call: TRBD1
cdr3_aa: CAWRRGAGGLQETQYF
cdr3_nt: TGTGCCTGGAGGAGAGGGGCAGGGGGCCTCCAAGAGACCCAGTACTTC

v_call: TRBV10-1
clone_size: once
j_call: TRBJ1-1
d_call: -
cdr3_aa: CASSVAGSTEAFF
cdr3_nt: TGCGCCAGCAGTGTGGCAGGCAGCACTGAAGCTTTCTTT

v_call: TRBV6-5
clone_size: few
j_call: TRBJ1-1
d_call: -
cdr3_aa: CASSYSRAPGTEAFF
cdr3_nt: TGTGCCAGCAGTTACTCGAGGGCACCGGGGACTGAAGCTTTCTTT

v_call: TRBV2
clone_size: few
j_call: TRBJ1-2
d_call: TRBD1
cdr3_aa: CASNPGTAYGYTF
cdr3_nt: TGTGCCAGCAATCCCGGGACAGCCTATGGCTACACCTTC

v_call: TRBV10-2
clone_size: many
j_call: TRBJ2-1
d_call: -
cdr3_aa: CASSEPRQGQFF
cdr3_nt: TGCGCCAGCAGTGAGCCGCGGCAGGGGCAGTTCTTC

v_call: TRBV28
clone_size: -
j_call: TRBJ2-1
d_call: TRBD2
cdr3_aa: CASSSSGTSGRNEQFF
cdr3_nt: TGTGCCAGCAGTTCTTCCGGGACTAGCGGGAGGAATGAGCAGTTCTTC

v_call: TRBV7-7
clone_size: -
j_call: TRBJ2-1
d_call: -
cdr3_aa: CASSLGTVRNNEQFF
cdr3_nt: TGTGCTAGCAGCTTAGGAACGGTCAGAAACAATGAGCAGTTCTTC

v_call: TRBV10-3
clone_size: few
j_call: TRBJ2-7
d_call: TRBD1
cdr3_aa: CAISGVGQGVSYEQYF
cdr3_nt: TGTGCCATCAGTGGAGTCGGACAGGGAGTATCCTACGAGCAGTACTTC

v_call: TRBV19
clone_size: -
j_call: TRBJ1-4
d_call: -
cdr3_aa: CASSIRFGNEKLFF
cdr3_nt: TGTGCCAGTAGTATTCGCTTTGGTAATGAAAAACTGTTTTTT

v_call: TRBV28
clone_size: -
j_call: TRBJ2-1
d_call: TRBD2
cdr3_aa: CASWPPRTSGINEQFF
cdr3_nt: TGTGCCAGCTGGCCCCCAAGGACTAGCGGAATCAATGAGCAGTTCTTC

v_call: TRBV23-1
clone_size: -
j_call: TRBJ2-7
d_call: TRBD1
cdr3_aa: CASSQRGLAEDEQYF
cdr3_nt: TGCGCCAGCAGTCAGAGGGGGCTAGCCGAGGACGAGCAGTACTTC

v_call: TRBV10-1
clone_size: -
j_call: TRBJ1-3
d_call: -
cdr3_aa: CASSGTNRNTIYF
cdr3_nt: TGCGCCAGCAGTGGGACAAACCGAAACACCATATATTTT

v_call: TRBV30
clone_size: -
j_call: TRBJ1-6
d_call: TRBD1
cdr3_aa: CAYRQGLYNSPLHF
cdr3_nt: TGTGCCTATAGACAGGGCCTGTATAATTCACCCCTCCACTTT

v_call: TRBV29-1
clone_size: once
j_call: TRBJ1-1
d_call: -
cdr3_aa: CSARQLNTEAFF
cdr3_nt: TGCAGCGCAAGACAGCTGAACACTGAAGCTTTCTTT

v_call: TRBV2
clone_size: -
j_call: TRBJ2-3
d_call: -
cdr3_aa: CARKPNTDTQYF
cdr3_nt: TGTGCCAGGAAACCAAACACAGATACGCAGTATTTT

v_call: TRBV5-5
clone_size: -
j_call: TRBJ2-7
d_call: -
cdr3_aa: CASSLSFRIYEQYF
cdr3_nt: TGTGCCAGCAGCTTGAGTTTTCGGATCTACGAGCAGTACTTC

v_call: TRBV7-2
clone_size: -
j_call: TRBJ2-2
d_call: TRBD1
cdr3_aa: CASSTDRAVGELFF
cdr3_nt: TGTGCCAGCAGCACAGACAGGGCGGTCGGGGAGCTGTTTTTT

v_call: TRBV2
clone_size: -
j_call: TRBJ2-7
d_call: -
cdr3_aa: CASSQTYEQYF
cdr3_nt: TGTGCCAGCAGTCAGACCTACGAGCAGTACTTC

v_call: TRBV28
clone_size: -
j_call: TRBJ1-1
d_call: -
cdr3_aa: CASSLPSDPRVTEAFF
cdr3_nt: TGTGCCAGCAGTCTCCCAAGTGACCCGAGGGTAACTGAAGCTTTCTTT

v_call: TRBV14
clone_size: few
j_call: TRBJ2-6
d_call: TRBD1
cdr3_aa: CASSLDRALGANVLTF
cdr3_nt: TGTGCCAGCAGCCTGGACAGGGCGCTAGGGGCCAACGTCCTGACTTTC

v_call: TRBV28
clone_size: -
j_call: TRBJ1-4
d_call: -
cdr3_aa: CASSSGKGGAGEKLFF
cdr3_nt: TGTGCCAGCAGTTCGGGAAAGGGGGGCGCAGGTGAAAAACTGTTTTTT

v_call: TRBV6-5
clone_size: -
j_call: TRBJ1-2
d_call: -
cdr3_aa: CASSYDPLSGYTF
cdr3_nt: TGTGCCAGCAGTTACGACCCCCTTTCCGGCTACACCTTC

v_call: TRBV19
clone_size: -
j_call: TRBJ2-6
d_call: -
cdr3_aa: CASSTRGSGANVLTF
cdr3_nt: TGTGCCAGTAGTACCCGGGGCTCTGGGGCCAACGTCCTGACTTTC

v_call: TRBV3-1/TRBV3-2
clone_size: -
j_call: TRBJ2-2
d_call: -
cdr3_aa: CASGPLNTGELFF
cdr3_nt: TGTGCCTCCGGGCCCCTGAACACCGGGGAGCTGTTTTTT

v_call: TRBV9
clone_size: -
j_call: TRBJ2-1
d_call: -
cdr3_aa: CASSANRDFPSSYNEQFF
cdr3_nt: TGTGCCAGCAGCGCGAACCGGGACTTCCCGAGCTCCTACAATGAGCAGTTCTTC

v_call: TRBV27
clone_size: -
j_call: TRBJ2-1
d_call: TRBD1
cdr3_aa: CASTAGTGNNEQFF
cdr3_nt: TGTGCCAGCACCGCCGGGACAGGGAACAATGAGCAGTTCTTC

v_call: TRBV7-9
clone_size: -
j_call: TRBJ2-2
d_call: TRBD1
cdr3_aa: CASSPGGEVGELFF
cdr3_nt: TGTGCCAGCAGCCCAGGGGGAGAGGTCGGGGAGCTGTTTTTT

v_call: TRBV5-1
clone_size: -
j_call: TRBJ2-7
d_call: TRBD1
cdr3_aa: CASSVRTGGTSNYEQYF
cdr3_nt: TGCGCCAGCAGCGTGCGGACAGGGGGGACCAGTAACTACGAGCAGTACTTC

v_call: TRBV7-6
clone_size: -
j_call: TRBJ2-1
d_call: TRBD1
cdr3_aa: CASSRTLQGPAYNEQFF
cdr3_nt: TGTGCCAGCAGCCGCACATTACAGGGGCCGGCCTACAATGAGCAGTTCTTC

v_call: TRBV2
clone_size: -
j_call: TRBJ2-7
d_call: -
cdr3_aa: CASCRTYEQYF
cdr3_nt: TGTGCCAGCTGCCGGACCTACGAGCAGTACTTC

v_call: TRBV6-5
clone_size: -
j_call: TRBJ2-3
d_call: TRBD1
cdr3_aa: CASSYSTGTPDTQYF
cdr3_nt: TGTGCCAGCAGTTATTCGACAGGGACCCCAGATACGCAGTATTTT

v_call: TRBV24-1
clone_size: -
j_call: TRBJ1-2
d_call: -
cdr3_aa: CATSPSWGGNYGYTF
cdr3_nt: TGTGCCACCAGCCCATCTTGGGGGGGTAACTATGGCTACACCTTC

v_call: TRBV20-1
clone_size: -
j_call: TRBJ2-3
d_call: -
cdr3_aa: CSASEGGSTDTQYF
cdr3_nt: TGCAGTGCTAGTGAGGGGGGAAGCACAGATACGCAGTATTTT

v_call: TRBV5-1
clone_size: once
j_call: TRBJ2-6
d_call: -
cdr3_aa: CASSYLFSGANVLTF
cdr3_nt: TGCGCCAGCAGCTACTTGTTTTCTGGGGCCAACGTCCTGACTTTC

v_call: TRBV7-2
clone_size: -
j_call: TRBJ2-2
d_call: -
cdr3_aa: CASSYREGGGELFF
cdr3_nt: TGTGCCAGCAGCTACAGGGAGGGTGGCGGGGAGCTGTTTTTT

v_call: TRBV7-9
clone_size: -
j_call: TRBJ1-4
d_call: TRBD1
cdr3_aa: CASSLHRGTNEKLFF
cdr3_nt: TGTGCCAGCAGCTTACACAGGGGGACTAATGAAAAACTGTTTTTT

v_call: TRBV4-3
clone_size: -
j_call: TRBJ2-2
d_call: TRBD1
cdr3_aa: CASSQNHPTGGAIRELFF
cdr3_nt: TGCGCCAGCAGCCAAAATCACCCAACAGGGGGCGCCATCCGGGAGCTGTTTTTT

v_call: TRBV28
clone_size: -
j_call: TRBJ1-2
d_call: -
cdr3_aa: CASTMWGSNYGYTF
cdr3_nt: TGTGCCAGCACCATGTGGGGCAGTAACTATGGCTACACCTTC

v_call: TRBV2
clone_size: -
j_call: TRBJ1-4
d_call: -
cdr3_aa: CASSEHSIEKLFF
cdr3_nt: TGTGCCAGCAGTGAACACAGCATCGAAAAACTGTTTTTT

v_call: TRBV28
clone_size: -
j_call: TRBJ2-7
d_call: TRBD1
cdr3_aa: CASSSPGQGPYEQYF
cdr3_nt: TGTGCCAGCAGTTCCCCGGGACAGGGCCCTTACGAGCAGTACTTC

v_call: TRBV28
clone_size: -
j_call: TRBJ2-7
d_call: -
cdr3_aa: CASSLPQYEQYF
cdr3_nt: TGTGCCAGCAGTTTGCCCCAGTACGAGCAGTACTTC

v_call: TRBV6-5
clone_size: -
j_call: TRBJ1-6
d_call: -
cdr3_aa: CASSYSGVANSPLHF
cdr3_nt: TGTGCCAGCAGTTACTCCGGGGTAGCTAATTCACCCCTCCACTTT

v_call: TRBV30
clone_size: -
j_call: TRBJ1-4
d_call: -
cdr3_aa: CAWSHEALLYGEKLFF
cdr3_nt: TGTGCCTGGAGCCACGAAGCCCTCCTTTATGGGGAAAAACTGTTTTTT

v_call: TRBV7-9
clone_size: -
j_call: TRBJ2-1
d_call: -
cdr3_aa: CASSFEGGSYNEQFF
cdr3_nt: TGTGCCAGCAGCTTTGAGGGGGGTTCCTACAATGAGCAGTTCTTC

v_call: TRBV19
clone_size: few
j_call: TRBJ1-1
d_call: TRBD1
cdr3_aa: CASSIKARGTAKAFF
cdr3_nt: TGTGCCAGTAGTATTAAGGCCCGAGGGACAGCAAAAGCTTTCTTT

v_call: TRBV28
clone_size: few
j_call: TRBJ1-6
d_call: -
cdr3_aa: CASSFGSPLHF
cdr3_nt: TGTGCCAGCAGTTTCGGATCACCCCTCCACTTT

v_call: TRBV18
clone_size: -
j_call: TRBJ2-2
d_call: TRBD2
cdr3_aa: CASSPPGSSGNTGELFF
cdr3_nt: TGTGCCAGCTCACCACCGGGATCTAGCGGAAACACCGGGGAGCTGTTTTTT

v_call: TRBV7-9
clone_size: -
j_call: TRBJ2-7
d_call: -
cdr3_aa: CASSTRWRDEQYF
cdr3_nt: TGTGCCAGCAGCACGAGGTGGCGAGACGAGCAGTACTTC

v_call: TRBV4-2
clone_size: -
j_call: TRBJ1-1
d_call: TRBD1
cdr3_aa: CASSQDDRGWPVNTEAFF
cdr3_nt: TGTGCCAGCAGCCAAGACGACAGGGGATGGCCCGTGAACACTGAAGCTTTCTTT

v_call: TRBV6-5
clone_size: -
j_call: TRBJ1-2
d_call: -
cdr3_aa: CASSYGGNYGYTF
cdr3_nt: TGTGCCAGCAGTTACGGCGGTAACTATGGCTACACCTTC

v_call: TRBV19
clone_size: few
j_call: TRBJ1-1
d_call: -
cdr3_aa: CASMYEGVNTEAFF
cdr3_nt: TGTGCCAGTATGTATGAAGGAGTGAACACTGAAGCTTTCTTT

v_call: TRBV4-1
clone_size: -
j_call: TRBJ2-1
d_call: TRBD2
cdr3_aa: CASSQEGLGDEQFF
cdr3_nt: TGCGCCAGCAGCCAAGAGGGACTAGGAGATGAGCAGTTCTTC